These 10 T cell receptor beta chains were sequenced from one sample in a study of post-analysis software for immune sequencing data. Regarding the study as a whole: Controls had lower frequencies than patients of five TRBV segments, which included TRBV5-6, TRBV5-1 and TRBV20-1.

Their cognate antigens are unknown. Researchers reported that TCR beta cDNA libraries carried unique molecular identifiers. TCRdb reprocessed the PCR reads via MiXCR and lists one record per CDR3 protein. The sample shows about 810,000 distinct CDR3 sequences, roughly 50% of them seen only once. Sequenced input: blood. The receptors shown here come from a girl aged 5-17 years with multiple sclerosis.

A word on this clonotype: One end of the junction does not line up with germline, which may come from a read error. The rearrangement uses TRBV6-6 and TRBJ1-2, with a tentative D call TRBD1 (6 bases). There are 14 residues in the CDR3. CDR1 is MNHNY and CDR2 is SVGAGI in the germline V gene (reference sequence). The CDR3 loop is CASSPLGQTYGFTF. The CDR3 DNA reads as TGTGCCAGCAGTCCCCTAGGACAGACCTATGGCTTCACCTTC.

V usage is TRBV29-1 and J usage is TRBJ2-1; D may match TRBD1 or TRBD2 (5 bases each). Judging by the DNA end, TRBJ2-7 fits better; the J call may be wrong. Germline V gives CDR1 SQVTM, CDR2 ANQGSEA. The length of the CDR3 is 15 residues. CDR3 in amino acids: CSVEDPGTSYNEQYF. CDR3 nucleotides: TGCAGCGTTGAAGATCCGGGGACCTCCTACAATGAGCAGTACTTC.

The rearrangement joins TRBV20-1 to TRBJ1-2, with D possibly being TRBD1 (6 bases). The germline gives CDR1 DFQATT, CDR2 SNEGSKA (reference sequence). Trimming left V 5 bases short and J 4 bases short, with 14 bases between. CDR3 length: 13 residues. The CDR3 bases are TGCAGTGCTGCGGGACACCAGCGCTATGGCTACACCTTC. Protein sequence: CSAAGHQRYGYTF.

This clonotype was seen a handful of times. Written as DNA, the CDR3 is TGCAGCGTTGAGCGGACAGGCAACGAGCAGTACTTC. The encoded protein is CSVERTGNEQYF. The chain is built from TRBV29-1 and TRBJ2-1, with 7 positions matching TRBD1. The last part of the DNA fits TRBJ2-7 better; the J call may be wrong. The germline V gene encodes CDR1 SQVTM and CDR2 ANQGSEA. The CDR3 extends over 12 amino acids.

The V call is TRBV25-1, the J call TRBJ1-5, with D hard to call. CDR3 length: 16 residues. V was pared by 0 bases and J by 5 bases, with 14 bases between. Germline CDR1 and CDR2: MGHDK and SYGVNS. The chain's CDR3 is CASSEYRPERDQPQHF. The CDR3 region has the DNA TGTGCCAGCAGTGAATATCGTCCAGAGAGGGATCAGCCCCAGCATTTT.

The rearrangement joins TRBV10-3 to TRBJ2-7; 7 bases are a match to TRBD1. Looked up from germline, CDR1 is ENHRY and CDR2 is SYGVKD. The V and J ends lost 4 bases and 2 bases, in that order; junction bases with no gene match: 5. The CDR3 totals 14 residues. The CDR3 protein is CAISGWTGPYEQYF. The CDR3 DNA follows: TGTGCCATCAGTGGATGGACAGGCCCCTACGAGCAGTACTTC.

The chain is built from TRBV5-1 and TRBJ2-7, with 11 bases that match TRBD2. J was trimmed by 1 base and V by 1 base; bases with no gene match: 7. Germline V lookup: CDR1 SGHRS, CDR2 YFSETQ. This CDR3 spans 17 amino acids. The CDR3 spells CASSLRAASGRSYEQYF. The CDR3 DNA follows: TGCGCCAGCAGCTTGAGGGCGGCTAGCGGGAGGTCCTACGAGCAGTACTTC.

V usage is TRBV27 and J usage is TRBJ1-2; 8 bases map to TRBD1. Trimming cost V 5 bases and J 6 bases; bases outside gene matches: 8. Germline values: CDR1 MNHEY, CDR2 SMNVEV (reference sequence). CDR3 length: 14 amino acids. The CDR3 coding sequence is TGTGCCAGCAGTGCCTCCCCGGGACAGGATGGCTACACCTTC. This sequence encodes CASSASPGQDGYTF.

The chain couples TRBV20-1 to TRBJ2-3; TRBD2 aligns across 10 bases. Germline V gene sequence: CDR1 DFQATT, CDR2 SNEGSKA (reference sequence). The CDR3 sequence is 15 residues long. V shed 3 bases, J shed 1 base, and the junction held 4 bases outside the gene matches. The CDR3 coding sequence is TGCAGTGCTAGTGTCCTAGCGGGGGGCACAGATACGCAGTATTTT. Translating gives CSASVLAGGTDTQYF.

This chain uses TRBV20-1 with TRBJ1-5, with unresolved D. V lost 4 bases to trimming and J lost 1 base, with 5 bases between them. From germline, CDR1 is DFQATT and CDR2 SNEGSKA (reference sequence). CDR3 length equals 12 residues. For the CDR3, the DNA is TGCAGTGCTACGGGCAGCAATCAGCCCCAGCATTTT. This translates into CSATGSNQPQHF.